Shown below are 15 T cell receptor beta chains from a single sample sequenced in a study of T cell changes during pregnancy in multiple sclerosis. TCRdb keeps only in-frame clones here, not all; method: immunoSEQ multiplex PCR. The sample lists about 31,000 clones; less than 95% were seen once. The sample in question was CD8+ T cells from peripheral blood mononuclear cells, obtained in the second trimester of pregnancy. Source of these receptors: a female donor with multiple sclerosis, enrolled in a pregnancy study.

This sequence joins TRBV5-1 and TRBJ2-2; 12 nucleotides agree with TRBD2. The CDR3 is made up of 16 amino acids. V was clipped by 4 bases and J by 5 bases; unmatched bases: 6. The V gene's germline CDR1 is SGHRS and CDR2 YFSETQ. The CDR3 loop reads CASSPKLAGGTGELFF. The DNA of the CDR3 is TGCGCCAGCAGCCCGAAACTAGCGGGAGGTACCGGGGAGCTGTTTTTT.

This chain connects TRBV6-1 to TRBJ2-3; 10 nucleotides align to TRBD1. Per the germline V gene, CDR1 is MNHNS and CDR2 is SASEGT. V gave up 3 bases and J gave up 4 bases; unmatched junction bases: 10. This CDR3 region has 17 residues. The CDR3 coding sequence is TGTGCCAGCAGTGAGGGAATCCGGGACAGGGGATCAGATACGCAGTATTTT. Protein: CASSEGIRDRGSDTQYF.

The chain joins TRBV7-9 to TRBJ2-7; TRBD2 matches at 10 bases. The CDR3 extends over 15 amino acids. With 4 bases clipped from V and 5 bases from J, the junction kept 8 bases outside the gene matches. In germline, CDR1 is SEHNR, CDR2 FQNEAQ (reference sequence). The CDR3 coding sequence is TGTGCCAGCAGCTCCTTAGCGGGAGGCCCGAACGAGCAGTACTTC. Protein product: CASSSLAGGPNEQYF.

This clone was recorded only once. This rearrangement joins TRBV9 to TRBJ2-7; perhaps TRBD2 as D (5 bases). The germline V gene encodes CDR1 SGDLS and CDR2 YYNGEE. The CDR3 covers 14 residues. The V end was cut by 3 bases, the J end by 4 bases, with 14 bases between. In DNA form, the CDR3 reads TGTGCCAGCAGCGGCCCCGGACTGCCTTACGAGCAGTACTTC. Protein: CASSGPGLPYEQYF.

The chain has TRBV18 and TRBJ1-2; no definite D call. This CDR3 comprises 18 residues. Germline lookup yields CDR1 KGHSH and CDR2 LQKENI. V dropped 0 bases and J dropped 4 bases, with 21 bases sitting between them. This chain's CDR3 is CASSPPAFSLGPRYGYTF. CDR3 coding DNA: TGTGCCAGCTCACCACCGGCATTCTCTCTTGGGCCCCGCTATGGCTACACCTTC.

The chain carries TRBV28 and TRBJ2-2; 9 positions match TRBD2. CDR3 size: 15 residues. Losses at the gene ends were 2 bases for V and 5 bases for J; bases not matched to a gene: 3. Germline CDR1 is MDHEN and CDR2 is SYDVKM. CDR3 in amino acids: CASSLGLATTGELFF. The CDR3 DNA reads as TGTGCCAGCAGTTTAGGACTAGCGACGACCGGGGAGCTGTTTTTT.

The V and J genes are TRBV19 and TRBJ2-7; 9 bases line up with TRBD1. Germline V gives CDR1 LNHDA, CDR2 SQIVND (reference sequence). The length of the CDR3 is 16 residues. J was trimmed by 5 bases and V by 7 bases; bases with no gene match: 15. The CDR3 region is CASTYSPGTGFDEQYF. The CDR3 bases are TGTGCCAGTACCTATTCCCCCGGGACAGGGTTCGACGAGCAGTACTTC.

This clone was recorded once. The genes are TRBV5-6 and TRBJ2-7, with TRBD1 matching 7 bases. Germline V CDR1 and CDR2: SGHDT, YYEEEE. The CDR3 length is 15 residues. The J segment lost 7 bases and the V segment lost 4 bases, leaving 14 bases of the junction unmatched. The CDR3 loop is CASSAETGVRREQYF. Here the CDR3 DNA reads TGTGCCAGCAGCGCCGAAACAGGGGTCCGTAGGGAGCAGTACTTC.

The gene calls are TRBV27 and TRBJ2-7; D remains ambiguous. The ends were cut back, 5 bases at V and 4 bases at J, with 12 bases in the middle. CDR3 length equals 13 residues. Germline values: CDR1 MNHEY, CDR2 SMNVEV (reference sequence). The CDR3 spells CASSPQAFYEQYF. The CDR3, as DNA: TGTGCCAGCAGTCCCCAAGCCTTTTACGAGCAGTACTTC.

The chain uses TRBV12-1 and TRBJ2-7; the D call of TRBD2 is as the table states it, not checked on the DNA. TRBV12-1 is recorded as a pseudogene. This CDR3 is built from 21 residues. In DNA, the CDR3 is TGTGCCAGCACTTCTCGTTGGACTAGCGGGAGGAGTATAACCAGCTCCTACGAGCAGTACTTC. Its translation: CASTSRWTSGRSITSSYEQYF.

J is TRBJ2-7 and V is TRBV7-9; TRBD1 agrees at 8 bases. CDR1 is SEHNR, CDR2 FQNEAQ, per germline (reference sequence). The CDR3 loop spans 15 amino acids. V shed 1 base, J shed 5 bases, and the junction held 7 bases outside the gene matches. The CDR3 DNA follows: TGTGCCAGCAGCTTAGGAAGGACAGGGAACCACGAGCAGTACTTC. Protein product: CASSLGRTGNHEQYF.

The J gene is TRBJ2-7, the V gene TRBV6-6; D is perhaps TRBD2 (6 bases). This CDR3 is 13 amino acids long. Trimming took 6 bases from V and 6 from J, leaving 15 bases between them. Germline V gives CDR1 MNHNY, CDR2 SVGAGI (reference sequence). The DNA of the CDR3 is TGTGCCAGCAGCGGGACTTCCTATTCCGAGCAGTACTTC. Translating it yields CASSGTSYSEQYF.

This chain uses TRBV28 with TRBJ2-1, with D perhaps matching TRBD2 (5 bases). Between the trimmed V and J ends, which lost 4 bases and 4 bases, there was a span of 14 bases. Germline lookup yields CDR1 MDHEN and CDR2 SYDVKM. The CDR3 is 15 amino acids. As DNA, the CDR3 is TGTGCCAGCAGTTCTGGACTGAGTCTTTACAATGAGCAGTTCTTC. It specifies CASSSGLSLYNEQFF.

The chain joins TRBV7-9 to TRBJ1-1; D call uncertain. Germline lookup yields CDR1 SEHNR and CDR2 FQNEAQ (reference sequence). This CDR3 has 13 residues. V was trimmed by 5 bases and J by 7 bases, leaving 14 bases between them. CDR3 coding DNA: TGTGCCAGCAGCCGCCCCGCGGCTAGTGAAGCTTTCTTT. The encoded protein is CASSRPAASEAFF.

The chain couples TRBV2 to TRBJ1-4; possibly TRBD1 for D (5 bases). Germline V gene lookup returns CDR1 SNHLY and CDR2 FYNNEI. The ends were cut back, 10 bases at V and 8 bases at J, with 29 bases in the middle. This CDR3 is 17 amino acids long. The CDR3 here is CATLRRGVSWRGEKLFF. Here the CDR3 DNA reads TGTGCCACCCTCCGGAGGGGCGTCTCCTGGAGAGGGGAAAAACTGTTTTTT.